The 14 T cell receptor beta chains below all came from one sample that was sequenced in a study of OX40 agonist ivuxolimab in advanced cancers. Some clones are missing from TCRdb's copy, which holds only in-frame ones; the method was immunoSEQ multiplex PCR. The sample has around 70,000 clones, 75% to 95% seen once; the top ten hold approximately 6%. The source was CD4+ or CD8+ T cells sorted from blood, collected in a trial of the OX40 agonist ivuxolimab. These receptors all stem from an adult with an advanced solid tumor such as melanoma, head and neck, liver or kidney cancer.

V is TRBV7-9 and J is TRBJ2-4; 10 nucleotides match TRBD1. The CDR3 consists of 16 residues. J was trimmed by 3 bases and V by 4 bases; bases with no gene match: 6. Germline V CDR1 and CDR2: SEHNR, FQNEAQ (reference sequence). In DNA, the CDR3 is TGTGCCAGCAGCTATCCGGGACAGGGGCTCAAAAACATTCAGTACTTC. Its translation is CASSYPGQGLKNIQYF.

This clone was seen a handful of times. J is TRBJ1-1 and V is TRBV27; D gene ambiguous. The germline V gene has CDR1 MNHEY and CDR2 SMNVEV (reference sequence). The CDR3 length is 14 residues. V was pared by 0 bases and J by 0 bases, with 5 bases between. CDR3 nucleotide sequence: TGTGCCAGCAGTTTATCACGGTTGAACACTGAAGCTTTCTTT. Protein: CASSLSRLNTEAFF.

V usage is TRBV4-3 and J usage is TRBJ2-2; 7 bases align to TRBD1. The V segment lost 4 bases and the J segment 1 base; nucleotides outside the gene matches: 6. Germline-derived CDR1 and CDR2 are LGHNA and YSLEER. This CDR3 region has 16 residues. CDR3 bases: TGCGCCAGCAGCCCCGAGCGACAGGGGAACACCGGGGAGCTGTTTTTT. As protein: CASSPERQGNTGELFF.

The chain carries TRBV7-9 and TRBJ2-7; unclear D gene. This CDR3 has 14 residues. Germline values: CDR1 SEHNR, CDR2 FQNEAQ (reference sequence). V lost 4 bases, J lost 11 bases, and 21 bases lay in between. For the CDR3, the DNA is TGTGCCAGCAGCTCCCCAGCGAGAGTGAACAGTGAGTACTTC. This codes for CASSSPARVNSEYF.

V is TRBV5-1 and J is TRBJ1-1; TRBD1 agrees at 9 bases. V trimming: 4 bases; J trimming: 5 bases; junction bases outside the gene matches: 15. This CDR3 spans 17 amino acids. Germline V gene sequence: CDR1 SGHRS, CDR2 YFSETQ. The CDR3 DNA sequence: TGCGCCAGCAGCGAACTCCCGGGACAGGGAATGGGGACTGAAGCTTTCTTT. The encoded protein is CASSELPGQGMGTEAFF.

The rearrangement joins TRBV19 to TRBJ1-2; D is unresolved. The CDR3 has 15 amino acids. Per the germline V gene, CDR1 is LNHDA and CDR2 is SQIVND (reference sequence). V was shortened by 2 bases and J by 8 bases, with 18 bases between the two germline ends. The DNA of the CDR3 is TGTGCCAGTAGTATAAATGGACGGTCGCTCGAGGGCTACACCTTC. It is translated as CASSINGRSLEGYTF.

The V and J genes are TRBV2 and TRBJ2-3; D may be TRBD1 (5 bases). Per the germline V gene, CDR1 is SNHLY and CDR2 is FYNNEI. This CDR3 is built from 15 residues. The V gene lost 9 bases and the J gene lost 3 bases, with 19 bases spanning the gap. The CDR3: CARVRKGAVTDTQYF. The CDR3 DNA reads TGTGCCAGGGTCCGGAAAGGGGCGGTAACAGATACGCAGTATTTT.

V is TRBV15 and J is TRBJ2-7; 7 bases are shared with TRBD2. CDR1 LNHNV and CDR2 YYDKDF come from the germline V gene (reference sequence). The CDR3 loop spans 14 amino acids. V was clipped by 5 bases and J by 0 bases; unmatched bases: 4. The CDR3 region has the DNA TGTGCCACCAGCCAAGCGGGGCGCTCCTACGAGCAGTACTTC. This gives the protein CATSQAGRSYEQYF.

V and J are TRBV9 and TRBJ2-7; 7 bases agree with TRBD2. The CDR3 is 13 residues long. V dropped 3 bases and J dropped 3; count of bases not matched to a gene: 3. Germline V lookup: CDR1 SGDLS, CDR2 YYNGEE. The CDR3 here is CASSGGGGYEQYF. DNA for the CDR3: TGTGCCAGCAGCGGCGGCGGGGGCTACGAGCAGTACTTC.

The CDR3 sequence is CASSYDRAEEKLFF. The CDR3 DNA follows: TGTGCCAGCAGCTACGACAGGGCAGAAGAAAAACTGTTTTTT. The J gene is TRBJ1-4, the V gene TRBV7-9; 7 nucleotides match TRBD1. The CDR3 length is 14 residues. V was pared by 4 bases and J by 8 bases, with 7 bases of the junction left unmatched. Germline CDR1 SEHNR, CDR2 FQNEAQ (reference sequence). Full variable domain (rest looked up from reference TRBV7-9 and TRBJ1-4): DTGVSQNPRHKITKRGQNVTFRCDPISEHNRLYWYRQTLGQGPEFLTYFQNEAQLEKSRLLSDRFSAERPKGSFSTLEIQRTEQGDSAMYLCASSYDRAEEKLFFGSGTQLSVL.

This clone was observed a single time. The rearrangement joins TRBV6-5 to TRBJ1-1, with D possibly TRBD1 on 5 matching bases. The germline CDR1 and CDR2 sequences are MNHEY and SVGAGI. V was pared by 0 bases and J by 4 bases, with 12 bases between. This CDR3 contains 15 residues. The CDR3 bases are TGTGCCAGCAGTTACTCCGGGGGACTATCCACTGAAGCTTTCTTT. It encodes CASSYSGGLSTEAFF.

The rearrangement links TRBV13 to TRBJ2-3; D gene ambiguous. The CDR3 totals 14 residues. Germline V gene sequence: CDR1 PRHDT, CDR2 FYEKMQ (reference sequence). V dropped 2 bases and J dropped 0 bases, with 6 bases sitting between them. The CDR3 DNA follows: TGTGCCAGCAGCTTAATGGGCAGCACAGATACGCAGTATTTT. It specifies CASSLMGSTDTQYF.

This chain links TRBV2 with TRBJ1-6; no reliable D call. Between the trimmed V and J ends, which lost 1 base and 0 bases, there was a span of 10 bases. The CDR3 runs 17 residues. Germline CDR1 is SNHLY and CDR2 is FYNNEI. The CDR3 here is CASSEGLMSSYNSPLHF. The CDR3 DNA reads TGTGCCAGCAGTGAAGGGTTAATGAGCTCCTATAATTCACCCCTCCACTTT.

The chain employs TRBV7-2 and TRBJ2-7, with 9 bases matching TRBD1. CDR3 size: 16 residues. Germline V gene sequence: CDR1 SGHTA, CDR2 FQGNSA. Unmatched junction bases numbered 10, after V lost 5 bases and J lost 2 bases. CDR3 in amino acids: CASSQSPGQGPYEQYF. CDR3 sequence (DNA): TGTGCCAGCAGCCAATCACCGGGACAGGGTCCCTACGAGCAGTACTTC.